These 18 T cell receptor beta chains share one sample of origin, sequenced in a study of cytomegalovirus exposure and HLA in healthy donors. Assay used: immunoSEQ multiplex PCR; TCRdb lists only in-frame clones, some missing. The repertoire consists of fewer than 200,000 clones, with around nine tenths occurring once and the leading ten covering 6% to 8.5%. The sample consisted of PBMCs. Source of these receptors: a man aged 25-45 years in good health and CMV-seropositive.

V and J are TRBV27 and TRBJ2-7; 9 nucleotides agree with TRBD2. The CDR3 contains 14 residues. Unmatched junction bases numbered 6, after V lost 2 bases and J lost 7 bases. CDR1 is MNHEY and CDR2 is SMNVEV in the germline V gene (reference sequence). This CDR3 reads CASSLTRGGREQYF. In DNA form, the CDR3 reads TGTGCCAGCAGTTTAACGCGGGGGGGGAGGGAGCAGTACTTC.

The genes are TRBV2 and TRBJ2-2; the match to TRBD1 covers 9 bases. CDR1 and CDR2 (germline): SNHLY, FYNNEI. The CDR3 is 15 residues long. With 8 bases clipped from V and 3 bases from J, the junction kept 7 bases outside the gene matches. CDR3 sequence (DNA): TGTGCCAGCCGACCCGACAGGGGGGACACCGGGGAGCTGTTTTTT. Protein product: CASRPDRGDTGELFF. The variable domain in full, completed from reference TRBV2 and TRBJ2-2, reads EPEVTQTPSHQVTQMGQEVILRCVPISNHLYFYWYRQILGQKVEFLVSFYNNEISEKSEIFDDQFSVERPDGSNFTLKIRSTKLEDSAMYFCASRPDRGDTGELFFGEGSRLTVL.

The rearrangement uses TRBV5-6 and TRBJ2-7, with TRBD1 as a possible D gene (5 bases). V lost 1 base and J lost 4, with 9 bases in between. The CDR3 is 13 amino acids. CDR1 is SGHDT, CDR2 YYEEEE, per germline. CDR3 sequence (DNA): TGTGCCAGCAGCTTGAAGGCAGGGTACGAGCAGTACTTC. Translation: CASSLKAGYEQYF.

The chain joins TRBV10-3 to TRBJ2-7; 7 bases map to TRBD2. The length of the CDR3 is 14 residues. Germline V lookup: CDR1 ENHRY, CDR2 SYGVKD. V shed 2 bases, J shed 4 bases, and the junction held 5 bases outside the gene matches. The CDR3 protein is CAISEGLAEYEQYF. The CDR3 DNA reads TGTGCCATCAGTGAGGGCCTAGCGGAGTACGAGCAGTACTTC.

This sequence joins TRBV30 and TRBJ2-7; 7 bases fit TRBD1. Unmatched junction bases numbered 6, after V lost 2 bases and J lost 5 bases. This CDR3 has 13 amino acids. Looked up from germline, CDR1 is GTSNPN and CDR2 is SVGIG (reference sequence). The CDR3 DNA sequence: TGTGCCTGGAGTCAGGGGGAGAGGCACGAGCAGTACTTC. The encoded protein is CAWSQGERHEQYF. The full variable domain, with the rest looked up from reference TRBV30 and TRBJ2-7, is SQTIHQWPATLVQPVGSPLSLECTVEGTSNPNLYWYRQAAGRGLQLLFYSVGIGQISSEVPQNLSASRPQDRQFILSSKKLLLSDSGFYLCAWSQGERHEQYFGPGTRLTVT.

The chain couples TRBV29-1 to TRBJ2-1; the D is unclear. The germline gives CDR1 SQVTM, CDR2 ANQGSEA. The V and J ends lost 6 bases and 9 bases respectively, with 12 bases between them. The CDR3 loop spans 11 amino acids. The CDR3: CSVRTLGEQFF. In DNA, the CDR3 is TGCAGCGTCCGTACTCTCGGTGAGCAGTTCTTC.

Only one count was recorded for this clone. The chain joins TRBV7-2 to TRBJ2-7; no definite D call. V gave up 5 bases and J gave up 2 bases, with 13 bases separating them. This CDR3 has 14 amino acids. Germline-derived CDR1 and CDR2 are SGHTA and FQGNSA. The DNA for the CDR3 is TGTGCCAGCAGCCAGGACGTCCGAACCTACGAGCAGTACTTC. Translation: CASSQDVRTYEQYF.

This rearrangement joins TRBV7-3 to TRBJ2-7, with D tentatively TRBD1 or TRBD2 (5 bases each). CDR3 length equals 15 residues. CDR1 is SGHTA, CDR2 FQGTGA, per germline. V lost 3 bases and J lost 0, with 12 bases in between. The CDR3, as DNA: TGTGCCAGCAGCTTGACGGGGCGCAACTCCTACGAGCAGTACTTC. This gives the protein CASSLTGRNSYEQYF.

V usage is TRBV11-3 and J usage is TRBJ2-3; TRBD2 matches at 7 bases. The CDR3 sequence is 15 residues long. V trimming: 2 bases; J trimming: 4 bases; junction bases outside the gene matches: 6. The germline V gene encodes CDR1 SGHNT and CDR2 YENEEA. The CDR3 region is CASSLLRERSDTQYF. The DNA of the CDR3 is TGTGCCAGCAGCTTATTGCGGGAGAGGTCAGATACGCAGTATTTT.

The gene calls are TRBV4-1 and TRBJ2-7; 7 bases map to TRBD2. The germline CDR1 and CDR2 sequences are MGHRA and YSYEKL. This CDR3 comprises 16 residues. V shed 0 bases and J 0 bases; nucleotides not matched to a gene: 5. CDR3 DNA: TGCGCCAGCAGCCAAGAGTCCAGCGGGACCTCCTACGAGCAGTACTTC. Translating it yields CASSQESSGTSYEQYF.

The CDR3 sequence: CASSLGGRDAFF. CDR3 nucleotides: TGTGCCAGCAGCTTAGGGGGGCGGGATGCTTTCTTT. The genes are TRBV11-2 and TRBJ1-1; possible D gene TRBD1, 6 bases. The CDR3 runs to 12 residues. V shed 1 base and J shed 11 bases, with 11 bases lying between them. The germline V gene has CDR1 SGHAT and CDR2 FQNNGV.

This chain joins TRBV9 and TRBJ2-7; 10 nucleotides agree with TRBD2. Germline V lookup: CDR1 SGDLS, CDR2 YYNGEE. The trim removed 2 bases at V and 3 bases at J, leaving 8 bases unmatched. The CDR3 runs 16 residues. In nucleotides, the CDR3 is TGTGCCAGCAGCGTGGGCCAACTAGCGGGGAGCTACGAGCAGTACTTC. This translates into CASSVGQLAGSYEQYF.

The rearrangement uses TRBV28 and TRBJ1-1; no clear D. The CDR3 covers 12 residues. Germline loops: CDR1 MDHEN, CDR2 SYDVKM. Trimming left V 8 bases short and J 1 base short, with 8 bases between. The CDR3 DNA is TGTGCCAGCTGCCGCCGGAACACTGAAGCTTTCTTT. Protein: CASCRRNTEAFF.

The CDR3 bases are TGCAGCGTTGTGGGGCCCGGGGGGGACTCCTACAATGAGCAGTTCTTC. It is translated as CSVVGPGGDSYNEQFF. The chain combines TRBV29-1 with TRBJ2-1; 8 bases line up with TRBD2. This CDR3 region has 16 residues. Germline-derived CDR1 and CDR2 are SQVTM and ANQGSEA. V was clipped by 4 bases and J by 0 bases; unmatched bases: 8.

This chain links TRBV25-1 with TRBJ1-1, with D possibly matching TRBD1 (6 bases). This CDR3 is 15 amino acids long. Trimming cost V 1 base and J 3 bases, with 12 bases left between them. CDR1 is MGHDK and CDR2 is SYGVNS in the germline V gene. CDR3 region: CASSELGGGHTEAFF. CDR3 DNA sequence: TGTGCCAGCAGTGAATTGGGGGGGGGCCACACTGAAGCTTTCTTT.

The V gene is TRBV6-5, the J gene TRBJ1-2; D gene ambiguous. This CDR3 region has 14 residues. Trimming stripped 2 bases from V and 6 bases from J, with 13 bases between. CDR1 is MNHEY, CDR2 SVGAGI, per germline. In nucleotides, the CDR3 is TGTGCCAGCAGTTACCGGGTGGGAGGAGATGGCTACACCTTC. Translated: CASSYRVGGDGYTF.

This CDR3 is CATTGNTEAFF. The CDR3 nucleotides read TGTGCCACTACAGGGAACACTGAAGCTTTCTTT. The rearrangement links TRBV25-1 to TRBJ1-1, with D possibly TRBD1 on 5 matching bases. Trimming stripped 10 bases from V and 1 base from J, with 7 bases between. The CDR3 spans 11 residues. Germline loops: CDR1 MGHDK, CDR2 SYGVNS. Full variable domain (outside the CDR3, taken from reference TRBV25-1 and TRBJ1-1): EADIYQTPRYLVIGTGKKITLECSQTMGHDKMYWYQQDPGMELHLIHYSYGVNSTEKGDLSSESTVSRIRTEHFPLTLESARPSHTSQYLCATTGNTEAFFGQGTRLTVV.

This chain joins TRBV5-1 and TRBJ2-2, with D uncertain. Trimming left V 0 bases short and J 6 bases short, with 3 bases between. CDR3 length: 12 amino acids. Germline assignment: CDR1 SGHRS and CDR2 YFSETQ. This CDR3 reads CASSLDAGELFF. CDR3 coding DNA: TGCGCCAGCAGCTTGGATGCCGGGGAGCTGTTTTTT. Together with reference TRBV5-1 and TRBJ2-2, the CDR3 gives the full variable domain: KAGVTQTPRYLIKTRGQQVTLSCSPISGHRSVSWYQQTPGQGLQFLFEYFSETQRNKGNFPGRFSGRQFSNSRSEMNVSTLELGDSALYLCASSLDAGELFFGEGSRLTVL.